The 29 T cell receptor beta chains presented below share a single source sample, sequenced in a study of blood T cells in healthy people across ages. For the second PCR, which ran for roughly 6 to 11 cycles, a sample-barcoded 5' primer and a J-beta primer mix were used. TCRdb called the 5' RACE reads again in MiXCR, with one record for every CDR3 protein. The repertoire holds 700,000 to 1,000,000 distinct CDR3 sequences, with around 43% as singletons. The material sequenced was blood. The receptors derive from a man aged 55 to 70 in good health.

The CDR3 region has the DNA TGTGCCAGCAAGGGACAGGGGACTCAGCCCCAGCATTTT. As protein: CASKGQGTQPQHF. The V gene is TRBV2, the J gene TRBJ1-5; 10 nucleotides agree with TRBD1. The CDR3 contains 13 residues. Trimming removed 7 bases from V and 6 bases from J; junction bases left unmatched: 3. The germline V gene encodes CDR1 SNHLY and CDR2 FYNNEI.

This clonotype was recorded a few times. The CDR3 spells CASIPSRGTETQYF. The DNA for the CDR3 is TGTGCCAGCATCCCGTCGCGAGGGACGGAGACCCAGTACTTC. This rearrangement joins TRBV7-2 to TRBJ2-5; D may match TRBD1 or TRBD2 (5 bases each). The CDR3 runs 14 residues. Germline CDR1 SGHTA, CDR2 FQGNSA. V lost 7 bases and J 5 bases, leaving 17 bases between the germline ends.

J is TRBJ1-1 and V is TRBV13; D might be TRBD1 (5 bases). Germline V gene data show CDR1 as PRHDT and CDR2 as FYEKMQ (reference sequence). The CDR3 runs to 14 residues. V lost 0 bases and J lost 7, with 12 bases in between. DNA of the CDR3: TGTGCCAGCAGCTTAGGGGGACGAGGGAATGAAGCTTTCTTT. Translating it yields CASSLGGRGNEAFF.

V is TRBV29-1 and J is TRBJ2-1, with D possibly matching TRBD2 (5 bases). The CDR3 length is 12 residues. Germline lookup yields CDR1 SQVTM and CDR2 ANQGSEA. Trimming removed 6 bases from V and 4 bases from J, with 10 bases in between. DNA for the CDR3: TGCAGCGTCCGAGCGGAGTACAATGAGCAGTTCTTC. Protein: CSVRAEYNEQFF.

The J gene is TRBJ2-7, the V gene TRBV24-1; 9 bases are a match to TRBD2. This CDR3 is 15 amino acids long. Germline assignment: CDR1 KGHDR and CDR2 SFDVKD. V lost 4 bases to trimming and J lost 1 base; unmatched junction nucleotides: 4. Written as DNA, the CDR3 is TGTGCCACCAGTGAGGCTAGCGGGAATTCCTACGAGCAGTACTTC. It specifies CATSEASGNSYEQYF.

The V call is TRBV3-1, the J call TRBJ1-6, with D perhaps TRBD1 (5 bases). This CDR3 has 14 residues. V was pared by 5 bases and J by 6 bases, with 11 bases between. Germline CDR1 and CDR2: LGHDT and YNNKEL (reference sequence). This CDR3 is CASSFGHANSPLHF. For the CDR3, the DNA is TGTGCCAGCAGCTTCGGACACGCTAATTCACCCCTCCACTTT.

Of note for this clonotype: With a much larger clone just one base away, this may be a read error. The chain links TRBV4-1 to TRBJ2-3; tentatively, D is TRBD2 (6 bases). Trimming removed 5 bases from V and 11 bases from J, with 26 bases in between. Germline V gene lookup returns CDR1 MGHRA and CDR2 YSYEKL. The CDR3 has 16 amino acids. DNA of the CDR3: TGCGCCAGCAGCAAAGTTCTGCGGATTGGGCGGGGTGAGCAGTATTTT. Its translation: CASSKVLRIGRGEQYF.

The chain employs TRBV24-1 and TRBJ2-7; no reliable D call. Trimming took 5 bases from V and 2 from J, leaving 18 bases between them. This CDR3 spans 16 amino acids. The germline gives CDR1 KGHDR, CDR2 SFDVKD. The CDR3 is CATSVSDLTLAYEQYF. CDR3 DNA sequence: TGTGCCACCAGTGTCTCGGACCTAACCCTAGCCTACGAGCAGTACTTC.

This clonotype was recorded a few times. CDR3 in amino acids: CASSVSGSETQYF. In DNA form, the CDR3 reads TGTGCCAGCAGTGTCAGCGGGTCTGAGACCCAGTACTTC. The rearrangement uses TRBV28 and TRBJ2-5, with D possibly matching TRBD2 (6 bases). This CDR3 comprises 13 residues. V dropped 5 bases and J dropped 5 bases, with 12 bases sitting between them. CDR1 and CDR2 from the germline V gene are MDHEN and SYDVKM.

The V call is TRBV20-1, the J call TRBJ1-1; TRBD1 matches at 9 bases. From germline, CDR1 is DFQATT and CDR2 SNEGSKA (reference sequence). After removal of 7 bases from V and 5 bases from J, the junction contained 5 bases not matched to a gene. The CDR3 covers 12 residues. Written as DNA, the CDR3 is TGCAGTGTTCGGGACAGGGAAACTGAAGCTTTCTTT. Its protein is CSVRDRETEAFF.

This clonotype was detected a few times. The chain employs TRBV12-3 or TRBV12-4 and TRBJ2-6; D gene uncertain. Between the trimmed V and J ends, which lost 10 bases and 2 bases, there was a span of 6 bases. This CDR3 region has 12 residues. CDR3 sequence (DNA): TGTGCCACCGATGCTGGGGCCAACGTCCTGACTTTC. This codes for CATDAGANVLTF.

Remarks on this clonotype: Germline and junction disagree at one end, which may indicate a read error. The gene calls are TRBV7-2 and TRBJ2-7; TRBD1 matches 7 bases. This CDR3 comprises 15 residues. CDR1 and CDR2 from the germline V gene are SGHTA and FQGNSA. DNA of the CDR3: TGTGCCAGCAGCACGGGACAGAGTGGCTCCTGCGAGCAGTACTTC. It codes for CASSTGQSGSCEQYF.

V and J are TRBV9 and TRBJ1-2; 7 nucleotides align to TRBD1. This CDR3 has 14 residues. Looked up from germline, CDR1 is SGDLS and CDR2 is YYNGEE. Losses at the gene ends were 2 bases for V and 6 bases for J; bases not matched to a gene: 7. The DNA of the CDR3 is TGTGCCAGCAGCGTCGCAGACAGGGCGAATGGCTACACCTTC. Translation: CASSVADRANGYTF.

This clonotype showed up just a few times. The gene calls are TRBV4-3 and TRBJ1-4; unclear D gene. The germline gives CDR1 LGHNA, CDR2 YSLEER. The V gene lost 1 base and the J gene lost 8 bases, with 8 bases spanning the gap. The CDR3 runs 13 residues. The CDR3 protein is CASSQVDGEKLFF. CDR3 DNA: TGCGCCAGCAGCCAAGTAGACGGCGAAAAACTGTTTTTT.

The V call is TRBV27, the J call TRBJ1-6; 8 nucleotides line up with TRBD1. The CDR3 spans 14 residues. CDR1 and CDR2 from the germline V gene are MNHEY and SMNVEV (reference sequence). The V gene end was trimmed by 6 bases and the J gene end by 11 bases; junction bases not matched to a gene: 9. CDR3 region: CASRETGAWTPLHF. The DNA of the CDR3 is TGTGCCAGCAGGGAGACAGGGGCGTGGACACCCCTCCACTTT.

As to this clonotype: One end of the junction varies from germline; a read error may be responsible. The chain links TRBV7-2 to TRBJ1-1, with 8 bases matching TRBD1. CDR3 size: 15 residues. From germline, CDR1 is SGHTA and CDR2 FQGNSA. Here the CDR3 reads CASSSKQGVNTEAFF. For the CDR3, the DNA is TGTGCCAGCAGCTCCAAACAGGGGGTGAACACCGAAGCTTTCTTT.

The chain has TRBV29-1 and TRBJ2-7, with 11 bases that match TRBD1. Germline-derived CDR1 and CDR2 are SQVTM and ANQGSEA. V was clipped by 4 bases and J by 7 bases; unmatched bases: 9. There are 14 residues in the CDR3. CDR3 nucleotide sequence: TGCAGCGTTGTTAGGGACAGGGGGAACAATGAGCAGTACTTC. This encodes CSVVRDRGNNEQYF.

This chain joins TRBV6-2 or TRBV6-3 and TRBJ2-7; the match to TRBD2 covers 12 bases. CDR3 size: 16 residues. After removal of 5 bases from V and 2 bases from J, the junction contained 7 bases not matched to a gene. CDR1 is MNHEY, CDR2 SVGEGT, per germline. CDR3: CASSRLGLAGAYEQYF. CDR3 nucleotide sequence: TGTGCCAGCAGTCGATTGGGACTAGCGGGCGCCTACGAGCAGTACTTC.

This clonotype was detected only a few times. This chain connects TRBV4-3 to TRBJ2-1; D possibly corresponds to TRBD1 (5 bases). This CDR3 is built from 14 residues. The V gene's germline CDR1 is LGHNA and CDR2 YSLEER. The V and J ends lost 4 bases and 1 base respectively, with 8 bases between them. The CDR3 loop is CASSLRQSYNEQFF. CDR3 sequence (DNA): TGCGCCAGCAGCCTCCGACAGTCCTACAATGAGCAGTTCTTC.

Comment on this clonotype: The junction and the germline gene differ at one end; a read error may be behind it. The gene calls are TRBV7-9 and TRBJ2-1; 7 bases are shared with TRBD2. Germline values: CDR1 SEHNR, CDR2 FQNEAQ (reference sequence). The CDR3 totals 17 residues. CDR3 nucleotide sequence: TGCGCCAGCAACCCAACTAGCGTTCTCAGTACCTACAATGAGCAGTTCTTC. Protein sequence: CASNPTSVLSTYNEQFF. Drawing the rest from reference TRBV7-9 and TRBJ2-1, the complete variable domain is DTGVSQNPRHKITKRGQNVTFRCDPISEHNRLYWYRQTLGQGPEFLTYFQNEAQLEKSRLLSDRFSAERPKGSFSTLEIQRTEQGDSAMYLCASNPTSVLSTYNEQFFGPGTRLTVL.

Only a few counts were recorded for this clonotype. V and J are TRBV5-1 and TRBJ2-7; D perhaps matches TRBD1 (6 bases). Germline CDR1 SGHRS, CDR2 YFSETQ. This CDR3 has 12 amino acids. The ends were cut back, 4 bases at V and 3 bases at J, with 8 bases in the middle. CDR3 DNA sequence: TGCGCCAGCAGCAAGGACAGCTACGAGCAGTACTTC. It specifies CASSKDSYEQYF.

This clonotype was detected only a few times. J is TRBJ2-7 and V is TRBV7-9; 8 nucleotides align to TRBD2. With V trimmed by 5 bases and J by 5 bases, 8 bases remained unmatched. The V gene's germline CDR1 is SEHNR and CDR2 FQNEAQ (reference sequence). This CDR3 has 14 residues. For the CDR3, the DNA is TGTGCCAGCAGCAATGCGGTGGGACTAGACGAGCAGTACTTC. It codes for CASSNAVGLDEQYF.

This clonotype was observed a single time. The chain employs TRBV11-3 and TRBJ1-4, with 10 bases fitting TRBD1. This CDR3 region has 17 residues. Germline V gives CDR1 SGHNT, CDR2 YENEEA. V dropped 6 bases and J dropped 6; count of bases not matched to a gene: 13. Here the CDR3 reads CASSSSGTGAYDEKLFF. The DNA for the CDR3 is TGTGCCAGCAGTTCCTCCGGGACAGGGGCTTATGATGAAAAACTGTTTTTT. The variable domain in full, with the rest retrieved from reference TRBV11-3 and TRBJ1-4, is EAGVVQSPRYKIIEKKQPVAFWCNPISGHNTLYWYLQNLGQGPELLIRYENEEAVDDSQLPKDRFSAERLKGVDSTLKIQPAELGDSAVYLCASSSSGTGAYDEKLFFGSGTQLSVL.

The chain recombines TRBV7-8 with TRBJ1-4; 8 bases match TRBD1. J lost 7 bases, V lost 5 bases, and 6 bases had no gene match. Germline-derived CDR1 and CDR2 are SGHVS and FQNEAQ. The CDR3 contains 14 residues. The CDR3: CASSGQGMREKLFF. In DNA form, the CDR3 reads TGTGCCAGCAGCGGACAGGGAATGCGTGAAAAACTGTTTTTT. Variable domain in full (rest from reference TRBV7-8 and TRBJ1-4): GAGVSQSPRYKVAKRGQDVALRCDPISGHVSLFWYQQALGQGPEFLTYFQNEAQLDKSGLPSDRFFAERPEGSVSTLKIQRTQQEDSAVYLCASSGQGMREKLFFGSGTQLSVL.

The chain is built from TRBV10-3 and TRBJ2-3; 7 positions match TRBD1. The trim removed 3 bases at V and 1 base at J, leaving 4 bases unmatched. CDR3 length: 15 residues. Germline V CDR1 and CDR2: ENHRY, SYGVKD. CDR3 sequence (DNA): TGTGCCATCAGTGACGAGGGGGCGGGCACAGATACGCAGTATTTT. It is translated as CAISDEGAGTDTQYF.

This chain uses TRBV11-2 with TRBJ2-1; no definite D call. V lost 0 bases and J lost 9, with 12 bases in between. The length of the CDR3 is 14 residues. Germline lookup yields CDR1 SGHAT and CDR2 FQNNGV. CDR3 in DNA: TGTGCCAGCAGCTTAGAGTTTGGGGTCGGTGAGCAGTTCTTC. Amino acid sequence: CASSLEFGVGEQFF.

The V and J genes are TRBV24-1 and TRBJ1-5; TRBD1 might be the D (5 bases). The CDR3 totals 15 residues. The germline gives CDR1 KGHDR, CDR2 SFDVKD. V was shortened by 0 bases and J by 9 bases, with 14 bases between the two germline ends. The DNA of the CDR3 is TGTGCCACCAGTGATTTGCAGAGGGGTCCGGGGCCCCAGCATTTT. It is translated as CATSDLQRGPGPQHF.

This chain links TRBV6-5 with TRBJ1-2, with 7 bases lining up with TRBD1. Trimming at V came to 5 bases and at J to 7 bases, leaving 10 bases not matched to a gene. This CDR3 comprises 14 residues. Germline V CDR1 and CDR2: MNHEY, SVGAGI. The CDR3 reads CASSGGQRLVGYTF. CDR3 coding DNA: TGTGCCAGCAGTGGGGGACAGCGCTTGGTTGGCTACACCTTC.

In this sample, this clonotype turned up a few times. The genes are TRBV6-2 or TRBV6-3 and TRBJ2-7; D possibly corresponds to TRBD2 (5 bases). Trimming removed 0 bases from V and 7 bases from J, with 19 bases in between. The CDR3 extends over 16 amino acids. Germline assignment: CDR1 MNHEY and CDR2 SVGEGT. The CDR3 sequence: CASSYSLGFLRGEQYF. As DNA, the CDR3 is TGTGCCAGCAGTTACTCCCTGGGGTTCCTCCGGGGAGAGCAGTACTTC.